Listed below are T cell receptor beta chains from one sample, sequenced in a study of post-analysis software for immune sequencing data. Using its own MiXCR run on the PCR reads, TCRdb lists one record per CDR3 protein. The sample contains 350,000 to 450,000 distinct CDR3 sequences, over 30% of which appear only once. The sample was blood. The receptors come from a girl aged 2-10 years with multiple sclerosis. Each CDR3 is given without its conserved first and last residue. Only part of the rows carry a size: once, few, many, or a class if the clone is expanded.

size,V,J,CDR3
-,TRBV9,TRBJ2-1,ASSGLGGSEQF
-,TRBV20-1,TRBJ2-7,SAADSSYEQY
few,TRBV18,TRBJ2-7,ASSPRTPRSYEQY
-,TRBV3-1,TRBJ1-2,ASSPFVNYGYT
-,TRBV29-1,TRBJ2-1,SVGGLRYNEQF
-,TRBV7-3,TRBJ1-1,ASSSSFHTEAF
-,TRBV29-1,TRBJ1-1,SVEGSLNTEAF
few,TRBV6-1,TRBJ2-7,ASSATFYEQY
few,TRBV29-1,TRBJ2-1,SVSGTSSYNEQF
few,TRBV2,TRBJ2-1,ASRALAGALDEQF
few,TRBV7-9,TRBJ2-7,ASSASRQDYEQY
-,TRBV12-3/TRBV12-4,TRBJ2-1,ASSLLGQGFNEQF
-,TRBV12-3/TRBV12-4,TRBJ2-2,ASTQGPTGNTGELF
once,TRBV5-1,TRBJ2-1,ASSRQGTLSNEQF
-,TRBV4-1,TRBJ1-4,ASSQGPDRGESNEKLF
once,TRBV27,TRBJ2-1,ASRGVYNEQF
-,TRBV15,TRBJ1-2,ATSRVRDRGNGYT
few,TRBV5-1,TRBJ2-3,ASSWEDRLQSTDTQY
few,TRBV29-1,TRBJ2-3,SVSTDTQY
few,TRBV9,TRBJ2-5,ASSAFLEAEGRETQY
-,TRBV12-3/TRBV12-4,TRBJ1-1,ASRVGQANTEAF
-,TRBV29-1,TRBJ1-5,SAQFLGNQPQH
few,TRBV2,TRBJ2-2,ASSEGVGTGELF
-,TRBV20-1,TRBJ1-5,SARLRQEVNQPQH
few,TRBV28,TRBJ2-1,ASSTGTVYNEQF
many,TRBV7-9,TRBJ2-7,ASSGTVYEQY
-,TRBV7-2,TRBJ1-2,ASSEIGNRVYGYT
-,TRBV6-1,TRBJ1-2,ASSVRGYT
-,TRBV28,TRBJ2-7,ASRDRGYEQY
few,TRBV20-1,TRBJ2-3,SANAGTEVSDTQY
-,TRBV2,TRBJ2-7,ASSEFRGLSEQY
few,TRBV6-5,TRBJ1-5,ASSRTGSNQPQH
-,TRBV9,TRBJ2-1,ASSVGGRNEQF
-,TRBV12-3/TRBV12-4,-,ASSSLPGGAEFGTQY
few,TRBV15,TRBJ2-3,ATSRGSVAGGDTQY
-,TRBV12-3/TRBV12-4,TRBJ1-1,ASRYSGGRAF
-,TRBV29-1,TRBJ2-5,SVGGLAGPGEQY
few,TRBV7-6,TRBJ1-2,ASSPQAGAGGYT
-,TRBV28,TRBJ1-1,ASSSPVGGGDTEAF
-,TRBV6-2/TRBV6-3,TRBJ2-7,ASRGGPYEQY
-,TRBV7-2,TRBJ2-1,ASSSLAGKYNEQF
-,TRBV7-9,TRBJ1-2,ASSLAGSGRGNGYT
once,TRBV5-1,TRBJ2-7,AGSLWDGNREGSYEQY
few,TRBV5-6,TRBJ1-6,ASSFVGDRALSPLH
-,TRBV29-1,TRBJ1-2,SVEARQGRSYGYT
-,TRBV7-3,TRBJ2-1,ASSPKGGGPGNEQF
-,TRBV11-2,TRBJ2-1,ASRRPGRKNNEQF
few,TRBV28,TRBJ2-7,ASSPPDIYEQY
few,TRBV2,TRBJ2-7,ASRKTGGTTYEQY
-,TRBV11-2,TRBJ2-1,ASSQSQGASEQF
few,TRBV5-6,TRBJ1-5,ASSLGEQGRNQPQH
-,TRBV25-1,TRBJ2-7,ASSGLDRAYEQY
few,TRBV5-1,TRBJ1-2,ASSLSTGADGYT